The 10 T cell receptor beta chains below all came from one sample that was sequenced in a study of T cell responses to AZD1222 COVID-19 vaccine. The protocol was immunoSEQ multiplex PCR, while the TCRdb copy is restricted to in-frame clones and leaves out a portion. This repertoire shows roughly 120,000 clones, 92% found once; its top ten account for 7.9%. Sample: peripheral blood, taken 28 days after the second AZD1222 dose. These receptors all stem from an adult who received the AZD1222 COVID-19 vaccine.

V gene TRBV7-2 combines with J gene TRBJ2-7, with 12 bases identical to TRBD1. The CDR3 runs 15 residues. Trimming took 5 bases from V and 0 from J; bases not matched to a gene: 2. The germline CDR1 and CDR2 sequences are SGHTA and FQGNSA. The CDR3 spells CASSPGQGASYEQYF. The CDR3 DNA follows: TGTGCCAGCAGCCCGGGACAGGGGGCCTCCTACGAGCAGTACTTC.

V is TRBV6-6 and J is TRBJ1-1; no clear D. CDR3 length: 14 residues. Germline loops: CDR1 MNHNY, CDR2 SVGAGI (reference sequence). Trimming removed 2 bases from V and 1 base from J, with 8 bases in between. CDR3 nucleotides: TGTGCCAGCAGTTACCCAAGTACGAACACTGAAGCTTTCTTT. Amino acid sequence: CASSYPSTNTEAFF.

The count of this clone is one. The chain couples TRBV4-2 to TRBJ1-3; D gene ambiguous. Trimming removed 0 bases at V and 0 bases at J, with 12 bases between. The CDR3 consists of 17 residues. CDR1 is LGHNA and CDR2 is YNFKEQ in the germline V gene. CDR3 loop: CASSQDLGPISGNTIYF. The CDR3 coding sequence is TGTGCCAGCAGCCAAGATCTAGGGCCGATCTCTGGAAACACCATATATTTT.

The DNA for the CDR3 is TGTGCCAGCAGCTATGACAGGGGATCGGGTTCACCCCTCCACTTT. Protein: CASSYDRGSGSPLHF. This chain links TRBV5-4 with TRBJ1-6; TRBD1 agrees at 8 bases. V lost 3 bases, J lost 9 bases, and 8 bases stayed unmatched. Germline V gene data show CDR1 as SGHNT and CDR2 as YYREEE (reference sequence). CDR3 length: 15 amino acids.

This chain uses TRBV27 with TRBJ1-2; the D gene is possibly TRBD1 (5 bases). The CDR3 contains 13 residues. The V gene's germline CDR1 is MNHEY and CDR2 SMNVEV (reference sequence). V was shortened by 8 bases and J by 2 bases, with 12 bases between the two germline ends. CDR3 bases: TGTGCCAGCTCAGGGCCAGGGAACTATGGCTACACCTTC. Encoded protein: CASSGPGNYGYTF.

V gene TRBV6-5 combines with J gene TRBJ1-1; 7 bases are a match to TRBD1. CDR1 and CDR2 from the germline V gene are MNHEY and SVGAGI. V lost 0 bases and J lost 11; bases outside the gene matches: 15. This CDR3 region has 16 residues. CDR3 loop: CASSYSPGQVNSGAFF. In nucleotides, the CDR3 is TGTGCCAGCAGTTACTCGCCAGGACAGGTAAACAGTGGTGCTTTCTTT.

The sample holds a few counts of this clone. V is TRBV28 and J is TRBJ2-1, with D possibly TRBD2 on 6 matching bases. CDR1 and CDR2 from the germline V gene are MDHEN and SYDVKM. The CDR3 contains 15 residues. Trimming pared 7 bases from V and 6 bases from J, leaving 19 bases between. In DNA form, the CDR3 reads TGTGCCAGCATCGAGAATACCGGGAGTGGCAATGAGCAGTTCTTC. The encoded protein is CASIENTGSGNEQFF.

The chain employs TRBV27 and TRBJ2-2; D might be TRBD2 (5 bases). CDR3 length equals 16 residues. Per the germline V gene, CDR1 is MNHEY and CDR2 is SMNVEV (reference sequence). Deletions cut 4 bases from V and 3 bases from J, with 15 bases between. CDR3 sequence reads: CASSYLFGIHTGELFF. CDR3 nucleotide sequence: TGTGCCAGCAGTTATCTGTTCGGGATTCACACCGGGGAGCTGTTTTTT.

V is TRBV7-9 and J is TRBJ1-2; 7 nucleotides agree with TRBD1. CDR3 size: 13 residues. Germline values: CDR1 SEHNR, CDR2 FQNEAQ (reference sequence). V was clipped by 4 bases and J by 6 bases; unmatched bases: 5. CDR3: CASSSDREDGYTF. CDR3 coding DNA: TGTGCCAGCAGCTCCGACAGGGAGGATGGCTACACCTTC.

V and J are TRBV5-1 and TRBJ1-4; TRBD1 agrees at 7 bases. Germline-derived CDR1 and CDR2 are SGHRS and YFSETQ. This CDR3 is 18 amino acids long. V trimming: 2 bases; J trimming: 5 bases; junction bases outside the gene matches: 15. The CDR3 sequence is CASSFSMGQLLGNEKLFF. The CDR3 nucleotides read TGCGCCAGCAGCTTCAGTATGGGACAGCTTCTAGGCAATGAAAAACTGTTTTTT.